Shown below are 29 T cell receptor beta chains from a single sample sequenced in a study of blood T cell repertoires in COVID-19. Clones were sequenced by immunoSEQ multiplex PCR, and TCRdb holds only the in-frame ones, with some missing. This sample has some 150,000 clones; 83% occur once, and the top ten carry approximately 4.4%. Sequenced sample: PBMCs or T cells enriched from blood (not recorded which). Receptor source: a woman aged 50 to 60 who had recovered from COVID-19.

Details on this clone: Other DNA sequences in the sample encode the same CDR3. Here the CDR3 DNA reads TGTGCCAGCAGCCTACAGGGTTATGGCTACACCTTC. Encoded protein: CASSLQGYGYTF. The V and J genes are TRBV28 and TRBJ1-2; tentatively, D is TRBD1 (6 bases). Germline assignment: CDR1 MDHEN and CDR2 SYDVKM. There are 12 residues in the CDR3. Trimming took off 6 bases at V and 5 bases at J, with 10 bases between the two ends.

The chain employs TRBV5-6 and TRBJ2-2, with D maybe TRBD1 (5 bases). The CDR3 consists of 15 residues. V was pared by 1 base and J by 3 bases, with 10 bases between. Per germline, CDR1 SGHDT and CDR2 YYEEEE. CDR3 region: CASSLLVRDTGELFF. CDR3 DNA: TGTGCCAGCAGCTTGTTGGTCAGGGACACCGGGGAGCTGTTTTTT.

V gene TRBV19 combines with J gene TRBJ2-1, with no clear D. The V and J ends lost 7 bases and 4 bases respectively, with 5 bases between them. The CDR3 is 11 amino acids. From germline, CDR1 is LNHDA and CDR2 SQIVND (reference sequence). The CDR3 coding sequence is TGTGCCAGTAAGCAATACAATGAGCAGTTCTTC. Translation gives CASKQYNEQFF.

The chain links TRBV9 to TRBJ2-1; 13 bases are a match to TRBD2. This CDR3 spans 15 amino acids. With V trimmed by 4 bases and J by 6 bases, 4 bases remained unmatched. Germline V gene data show CDR1 as SGDLS and CDR2 as YYNGEE. DNA for the CDR3: TGTGCCAGCAGCCCACTAGCGGGGGGGGGCAATGAGCAGTTCTTC. Amino acid sequence: CASSPLAGGGNEQFF.

The chain links TRBV7-9 to TRBJ1-1; 8 nucleotides match TRBD1. V shed 3 bases and J 6 bases; nucleotides not matched to a gene: 9. The length of the CDR3 is 15 residues. Germline V lookup: CDR1 SEHNR, CDR2 FQNEAQ (reference sequence). The CDR3 spells CASSFGDRSWAEAFF. CDR3 sequence (DNA): TGTGCCAGCAGCTTTGGGGACAGGAGTTGGGCTGAAGCTTTCTTT.

This chain joins TRBV5-1 and TRBJ2-7; 9 bases align to TRBD1. This CDR3 has 15 amino acids. Germline V gene sequence: CDR1 SGHRS, CDR2 YFSETQ. V lost 0 bases to trimming and J lost 7 bases; unmatched junction nucleotides: 8. The DNA of the CDR3 is TGCGCCAGCAGCTTGGGACAGGGGGGGCCTGAGGAGCAGTACGTC. This sequence encodes CASSLGQGGPEEQYV.

V usage is TRBV7-6 and J usage is TRBJ1-4, with D possibly being TRBD1 (6 bases). Trimming removed 5 bases from V and 2 bases from J, with 21 bases in between. The CDR3 length is 18 residues. The germline V gene has CDR1 SGHVS and CDR2 FNYEAQ. The CDR3 here is CASSLRQVDTSTNEKLFF. For the CDR3, the DNA is TGTGCCAGCAGCCTACGACAGGTTGACACGTCCACTAATGAAAAACTGTTTTTT.

In DNA, the CDR3 is TGTGCCAGCAGCTACGTCACTCCTGAAGCTTTCTTT. Its protein is CASSYVTPEAFF. The V and J genes are TRBV11-2 and TRBJ1-1; D gene unclear. V was trimmed by 4 bases and J by 6 bases, leaving 9 bases between them. CDR1 and CDR2 from the germline V gene are SGHAT and FQNNGV. The length of the CDR3 is 12 residues.

The V call is TRBV24-1, the J call TRBJ1-5, with D possibly being TRBD1 (5 bases). The CDR3 is made up of 15 amino acids. V lost 2 bases, J lost 7 bases, and 14 bases lay in between. In germline, CDR1 is KGHDR, CDR2 SFDVKD. CDR3 sequence: CATSDSAGPVQPQHF. CDR3 bases: TGTGCCACCAGTGATTCGGCAGGGCCTGTGCAGCCCCAGCATTTT.

V gene TRBV19 combines with J gene TRBJ1-2, with 9 bases aligning to TRBD1. This CDR3 is 15 amino acids long. Germline V gene data show CDR1 as LNHDA and CDR2 as SQIVND (reference sequence). Germline trimming cut 6 bases from V and 2 bases from J; bases unmatched to any gene: 7. The CDR3 region has the DNA TGTGCCAGTAGCCCTCGCGGGACAGGGAACTATGGCTACACCTTC. Amino acid sequence: CASSPRGTGNYGYTF.

The rearrangement joins TRBV18 to TRBJ1-4; 9 positions agree with TRBD1. Trimming took 4 bases from V and 6 from J; bases not matched to a gene: 6. Germline V CDR1 and CDR2: KGHSH, LQKENI. The CDR3 totals 15 residues. The DNA for the CDR3 is TGTGCCAGCTCACTTACCGGGACAGGGCATGAAAAACTGTTTTTT. It is translated as CASSLTGTGHEKLFF.

The V call is TRBV5-4, the J call TRBJ2-3, with no clear D. Looked up from germline, CDR1 is SGHNT and CDR2 is YYREEE (reference sequence). The CDR3 spans 15 residues. Trimming took off 2 bases at V and 0 bases at J, with 10 bases between the two ends. CDR3 loop: CASSFGRASTDTQYF. CDR3 nucleotide sequence: TGTGCCAGCAGCTTTGGGCGAGCTAGCACAGATACGCAGTATTTT.

This chain uses TRBV2 with TRBJ1-4; TRBD1 is a possible D gene (5 bases). CDR3 length equals 14 residues. The V gene's germline CDR1 is SNHLY and CDR2 FYNNEI. V was shortened by 6 bases and J by 0 bases, with 8 bases between the two germline ends. The DNA of the CDR3 is TGTGCCAGCAGGGACACCTCAACTAATGAAAAACTGTTTTTT. Protein product: CASRDTSTNEKLFF.

This clone has only one observation. This chain uses TRBV9 with TRBJ1-1; D call uncertain. The CDR3 is made up of 13 amino acids. V lost 4 bases to trimming and J lost 0 bases, with 7 bases between them. CDR1 is SGDLS and CDR2 is YYNGEE in the germline V gene. CDR3 residues: CASSSGVNTEAFF. In DNA, the CDR3 is TGTGCCAGCAGCTCGGGAGTGAACACTGAAGCTTTCTTT.

The rearrangement links TRBV29-1 to TRBJ1-2; TRBD1 matches at 9 bases. Germline lookup yields CDR1 SQVTM and CDR2 ANQGSEA. J gave up 7 bases and V 5 bases, and 8 bases lay outside the gene matches. This CDR3 is built from 13 residues. CDR3 DNA: TGCAGCGTTCTACAGGGGGCTCCGGTTGGCTACACCTTC. Translated, it gives CSVLQGAPVGYTF.

The J gene is TRBJ1-2, the V gene TRBV24-1; D may be TRBD1 (5 bases). Deletions cut 4 bases from V and 5 bases from J, with 13 bases between. The CDR3 is made up of 14 amino acids. Germline CDR1 KGHDR, CDR2 SFDVKD. The CDR3 DNA sequence: TGTGCCACCAGTGACCCCGCTCAGGGATATGGCTACACCTTC. Residues: CATSDPAQGYGYTF.

CDR3 sequence reads: CASSWTVGNTIYF. The CDR3, as DNA: TGTGCCAGCAGTTGGACAGTTGGAAACACCATATATTTT. The chain couples TRBV12-3 or TRBV12-4 to TRBJ1-3, with D perhaps matching TRBD1 (6 bases). Trimming pared 4 bases from V and 3 bases from J, leaving 7 bases between. The CDR3 contains 13 residues.

The gene calls are TRBV6-6 and TRBJ1-1; D uncertain. The V end was cut by 6 bases, the J end by 5 bases, with 10 bases between. Germline V gene data show CDR1 as MNHNY and CDR2 as SVGAGI (reference sequence). The CDR3 consists of 12 residues. CDR3 nucleotide sequence: TGTGCCAGCAGCCTCGACTTTACTGAAGCTTTCTTT. Encoded protein: CASSLDFTEAFF.

The J gene is TRBJ1-2, the V gene TRBV12-3 or TRBV12-4, with 7 bases matching TRBD1. Trimming removed 1 base from V and 7 bases from J; junction bases left unmatched: 3. This CDR3 comprises 13 residues. CDR3 in DNA: TGTGCCAGCAGTTTAGGGCCAGGGGGTGGCTACACCTTC. Protein: CASSLGPGGGYTF.

The genes are TRBV7-9 and TRBJ1-6; D is unresolved. Germline-derived CDR1 and CDR2 are SEHNR and FQNEAQ (reference sequence). This CDR3 has 15 amino acids. V lost 5 bases and J 7 bases, leaving 15 bases between the germline ends. CDR3 nucleotides: TGTGCCAGCAGCCGCGAAACCTCAGGCAATTCACCCCTCCACTTT. Translated: CASSRETSGNSPLHF.

The rearrangement joins TRBV6-5 to TRBJ1-1, with 9 bases lining up with TRBD1. V shed 2 bases and J 6 bases; nucleotides not matched to a gene: 10. This CDR3 comprises 16 residues. CDR1 and CDR2 (germline): MNHEY, SVGAGI. CDR3 bases: TGTGCCAGCAGTTACGGGACAGGGAACCTAAAGGCTGAAGCTTTCTTT. It yields the protein CASSYGTGNLKAEAFF.

The gene calls are TRBV27 and TRBJ1-1; maybe TRBD1 (5 bases). The ends were cut back, 10 bases at V and 1 base at J, with 16 bases in the middle. This CDR3 spans 14 amino acids. Germline CDR1 reads MNHEY; CDR2 reads SMNVEV (reference sequence). CDR3 residues: CATRVWGGNTEAFF. The CDR3 coding sequence is TGTGCCACCCGAGTCTGGGGCGGGAACACTGAAGCTTTCTTT.

The rearrangement uses TRBV5-1 and TRBJ2-5, with a tentative D call TRBD1 (5 bases). The CDR3 has 16 amino acids. Germline V gene data show CDR1 as SGHRS and CDR2 as YFSETQ. Trimming stripped 1 base from V and 2 bases from J, with 15 bases between. CDR3 sequence reads: CASSLRSGPTQETQYF. CDR3 DNA: TGCGCCAGCAGCTTGAGGTCAGGGCCCACTCAAGAGACCCAGTACTTC. Together with reference TRBV5-1 and TRBJ2-5, the CDR3 gives the full variable domain: KAGVTQTPRYLIKTRGQQVTLSCSPISGHRSVSWYQQTPGQGLQFLFEYFSETQRNKGNFPGRFSGRQFSNSRSEMNVSTLELGDSALYLCASSLRSGPTQETQYFGPGTRLLVL.

The chain is built from TRBV7-3 and TRBJ2-1, with 9 positions matching TRBD2. The CDR3 is made up of 17 amino acids. Germline CDR1 and CDR2: SGHTA and FQGTGA. V shed 0 bases and J 0 bases; nucleotides not matched to a gene: 3. The CDR3 DNA follows: TGTGCCAGCAGCTTAACGGGACTAGCTTACTCCTACAATGAGCAGTTCTTC. Protein product: CASSLTGLAYSYNEQFF.

J is TRBJ1-1 and V is TRBV3-1 (or the pseudogene TRBV3-2); tentative D call: TRBD1 (6 bases). This CDR3 comprises 14 residues. Germline loops: CDR1 LGHDT, CDR2 YNNKEL (reference sequence). V was trimmed by 7 bases and J by 0 bases, leaving 12 bases between them. CDR3 residues: CASTKRGMNTEAFF. The CDR3 nucleotides read TGTGCCAGCACTAAGAGGGGGATGAACACTGAAGCTTTCTTT.

The rearrangement links TRBV7-3 to TRBJ2-7; TRBD1 might be the D (5 bases). Germline CDR1 is SGHTA and CDR2 is FQGTGA. The germline V and J ends were trimmed by 7 bases and 1 base, with 17 bases remaining between them. The CDR3 is 15 residues long. This CDR3 reads CASTKRAPGSYEQYV. The CDR3 nucleotides read TGTGCCAGCACCAAACGGGCCCCAGGGTCCTACGAGCAGTACGTC.

The gene calls are TRBV19 and TRBJ1-2, with a weak D call TRBD1 (6 bases). Looked up from germline, CDR1 is LNHDA and CDR2 is SQIVND (reference sequence). V gave up 8 bases and J gave up 7 bases, with 14 bases separating them. This CDR3 is built from 12 residues. CDR3 region: CASSQGSFGYTF. CDR3 bases: TGTGCCAGTTCTCAGGGGTCGTTTGGCTACACCTTC.

V gene TRBV11-2 combines with J gene TRBJ2-2; tentative D call: TRBD2 (5 bases). The V end lost 6 bases, the J end lost 0 bases, and 14 bases lay between the germline ends. The CDR3 runs 16 residues. In germline, CDR1 is SGHAT, CDR2 FQNNGV. The chain's CDR3 is CASRPIGETNTGELFF. The CDR3 DNA reads as TGTGCCAGCAGGCCGATCGGGGAGACGAACACCGGGGAGCTGTTTTTT.

The rearrangement uses TRBV5-1 and TRBJ1-6; D is unresolved. This CDR3 contains 15 residues. Germline CDR1 SGHRS, CDR2 YFSETQ. The V and J ends lost 0 bases and 7 bases respectively, with 11 bases between them. In DNA form, the CDR3 reads TGCGCCAGCAGCTTGGGCCCGGGTACCAATTCACCCCTCCACTTT. Its protein is CASSLGPGTNSPLHF. Using reference TRBV5-1 and TRBJ1-6 for the parts outside the CDR3, the full variable domain is KAGVTQTPRYLIKTRGQQVTLSCSPISGHRSVSWYQQTPGQGLQFLFEYFSETQRNKGNFPGRFSGRQFSNSRSEMNVSTLELGDSALYLCASSLGPGTNSPLHFGNGTRLTVT.